The 5 T cell receptor beta chains below were found in one sample sequenced in a study of OX40 agonist ivuxolimab in advanced cancers. The protocol was immunoSEQ multiplex PCR, while the TCRdb copy is restricted to in-frame clones and leaves out a portion. The sample has 50,000 to 70,000 clones; roughly 81% are singletons. The sequenced sample was CD4+ or CD8+ T cells sorted from blood, obtained in a trial of the OX40 agonist ivuxolimab. The receptors were sampled from an adult with an advanced solid tumor such as melanoma, head and neck, liver or kidney cancer.

The rearrangement joins TRBV5-1 to TRBJ2-6; no clear D gene. Germline V gene data show CDR1 as SGHRS and CDR2 as YFSETQ. The CDR3 sequence is 14 residues long. V lost 4 bases to trimming and J lost 0 bases, with 5 bases between them. The CDR3 here is CASSPRSGANVLTF. DNA of the CDR3: TGCGCCAGCAGCCCGCGCTCTGGGGCCAACGTCCTGACTTTC. The complete variable domain, with remaining parts taken from reference TRBV5-1 and TRBJ2-6, reads KAGVTQTPRYLIKTRGQQVTLSCSPISGHRSVSWYQQTPGQGLQFLFEYFSETQRNKGNFPGRFSGRQFSNSRSEMNVSTLELGDSALYLCASSPRSGANVLTFGAGSRLTVL.

In its sample, this clone was seen a few times. The rearrangement uses TRBV2 and TRBJ2-3; D unclear. V dropped 4 bases and J dropped 5 bases, with 4 bases sitting between them. The CDR3 consists of 11 residues. Germline lookup yields CDR1 SNHLY and CDR2 FYNNEI. The CDR3 protein is CASSGQDTQYF. Written as DNA, the CDR3 is TGTGCCAGCAGTGGACAAGATACGCAGTATTTT.

This chain links TRBV11-2 with TRBJ1-1; the D is unclear. V was shortened by 0 bases and J by 7 bases, with 9 bases between the two germline ends. Germline values: CDR1 SGHAT, CDR2 FQNNGV. This CDR3 comprises 13 residues. CDR3 bases: TGTGCCAGCAGCTTAGACGTCGACCTTGAAGCTTTCTTT. Protein product: CASSLDVDLEAFF.

This rearrangement joins TRBV6-5 to TRBJ1-4; D perhaps matches TRBD1 (6 bases). Germline-derived CDR1 and CDR2 are MNHEY and SVGAGI. The CDR3 has 14 amino acids. The germline V and J ends were trimmed by 4 bases and 6 bases, with 12 bases remaining between them. The CDR3 region has the DNA TGTGCCAGCAGTTCCAGGGGAAGATATGAAAAACTGTTTTTT. This sequence encodes CASSSRGRYEKLFF.

The chain recombines TRBV7-6 with TRBJ2-2; 11 nucleotides agree with TRBD2. V shed 5 bases, J shed 4 bases, and the junction held 15 bases outside the gene matches. The CDR3 runs 19 residues. Germline loops: CDR1 SGHVS, CDR2 FNYEAQ. The chain's CDR3 is CASSPSGPTSGGITGELFF. The CDR3 region has the DNA TGTGCCAGCAGCCCTTCCGGTCCAACTAGCGGGGGAATCACCGGGGAGCTGTTTTTT.